This T cell receptor (beta chain) stems from a study of shared clonotypes between healthy human individuals. Data came from immunoSEQ multiplex PCR; TCRdb stores just in-frame clones and leaves some out. The data contain over 2 million clones, around 93% of them singletons. Trimming cost V 2 bases and J 1 base, with 9 bases left between them. The CDR3 length is 14 residues. From germline, CDR1 is SGHRS and CDR2 YFSETQ. Sequenced sample: naive CD4+ T cells from PBMCs. As for subset: CD45RA+ positively selected. The chain links TRBV5-1 to TRBJ1-1, with D possibly matching TRBD1 (5 bases). This TCR derives from a man aged 18 to 29 in good health. Some clones in this sample may be carry-over from other donors' samples. CDR3 nucleotides: TGCGCCAGCAGCTTTGGGGACGGGAACACTGAAGCTTTCTTT. Translating it yields CASSFGDGNTEAFF.